This T cell receptor (beta chain) comes out of a study of early T cells in non-severe SARS-CoV-2 infection. Study as a whole: Investigators sequenced bulk RNA drawn from unsorted whole blood, and chains remained unpaired. Points from the study as a whole: Reliance on VDJdb matching favored anti-spike CD8 responses; private and CD4 specificities were missed.

In the library, individual cDNA molecules carried attached unique molecular identifiers. TCRdb called the 5' RACE reads again in MiXCR, with one record for every CDR3 protein. The sample lists under 85,000 distinct CDR3 sequences, 9.5% to 15% occurring once. At least ten counts were recorded for this clonotype. Its antigen is undetermined. Germline lookup yields CDR1 SGHTA and CDR2 FQGNSA. The ends lost 4 bases at V and 11 bases at J; junction bases unmatched: 9. This CDR3 region has 13 residues. The chain recombines TRBV7-2 with TRBJ2-7; 9 bases fit TRBD2. The sequenced sample was whole blood. This sequence originates from an adult who was a healthcare worker with PCR-confirmed SARS-CoV-2 infection or an uninfected control (not recorded which). CDR3 nucleotide sequence: TGTGCCAGCAGCTCTAGCGGGACTGGTCGGGAGTACTTC. Translated: CASSSSGTGREYF.